The sequence of this T cell receptor beta chain was determined in a study of blood T cell repertoires in COVID-19 (TCRdb year 2020). The study in broad terms: Samples covering the acute and convalescent phases of COVID-19 were provided by collaborators in the United States, Italy and Spain. The material from the prospective study consisted of cDNA or gDNA derived from T cells, B-cell-depleted T cells, or PBMCs. Subjects who had been exposed to COVID-19, were actively infected with it, or had recovered from it provided the deeply sampled blood TCRbeta repertoires that made up the dataset. A freely available public database, intended as a resource for researchers studying the immune response to SARS-CoV-2, is where the repertoires were released. The samples were drawn from two sources: the first 160 participants of the ongoing ImmuneRACE study, and over 1,000 subjects contributed by 6 global collaborators. Sample metadata almost always included a de-identified subject ID, COVID-19 status, age in years and sex. HLA class I and class II types, where available, came from metadata supplied by the sample provider rather than from assay-based typing. The research as a whole found: The amount of clinical and demographic metadata varied by source and participant and was provided uncurated.

The CDR3, cysteine through phenylalanine, is 15 amino acids long. CDR3 DNA only is kept here, 45 bases in frame from base 1. Compared with germline, V lacks 5 bases and J lacks 6 bases; bases without a gene match: 9. CDR1 and CDR2 were assigned from the germline V gene (reference sequence) as PRHDT and FYEKMQ. In the prospective study, participants were roughly 18 to 100 years old, resided in about two dozen geographic areas of the United States, and were enrolled through a virtual design. In the prospective study, cohorts were assigned on the basis of participant-reported clinical history obtained from a screening survey and a study questionnaire. Recovered participants in ImmuneRACE Cohort 3 were defined as having two consecutive negative NP/OP PCR tests, clearance from a healthcare professional, or resolution of symptoms. Each participant in the prospective study had whole blood, serum and a nasopharyngeal or oropharyngeal swab collected by mobile phlebotomists. Participants in the prospective study had the option to provide additional blood draws and questionnaires over an approximately 2-month period. Before DNA extraction, prospective study blood samples were shipped either frozen or at room temperature.

As for this clone: Its specific antigen is unknown. No much larger clone is present one base from it, and per-base qualities are unavailable.

TCRbeta CDR3 regions were amplified from genomic DNA using the immunoSEQ Assay, a bias-controlled multiplex PCR. The published analysis was carried out like this. The number of nucleated cells in each sample was estimated by amplification of reference gene primers within the assay. To quantify the absolute abundance of each unique TCRbeta CDR3 rearrangement, sequence reads were collapsed and filtered. For each sample, productive Simpson clonality was calculated as the square root of Simpson's diversity index over productive rearrangements. TCRdb stores this immuneACCESS table with in-frame sequences only. Part of the clones is absent; in the studies checked, under half of the shortfall reflects unresolved V genes, and no reason is known for the rest. V and J calls and clone size are given by that table; D and trimming were obtained from the DNA. This sample has approximately 270,000 clones in its table, and 80% to 90% of those were observed once. The top ten clones comprise 1.9% of the sample.

The sequenced sample consisted of PBMCs or T cells enriched from blood (not recorded which). This clonotype was sampled from a woman aged 45-65 years who had recovered from COVID-19. This sequence uses TRBV13 and TRBJ2-1; 8 nucleotides in the junction match TRBD1. The nucleotide sequence reads as follows: TGTGCCAGCAGCACTCGGACAGGGACCGGCAATGAGCAGTTCTTC. It translates as CASSTRTGTGNEQFF.